This TCR beta chain was profiled in a study of T cells in Graves' hyperthyroidism and ophthalmopathy. About the study: Peripheral blood specimens were obtained at initial diagnosis, prior to any treatment. Overall study findings and caveats: The model foresaw ophthalmopathy a median around 6 months prior to onset.

Regions amplified from RNA transcripts were the TCR beta CDR3 regions. First-round RT-PCR of the TCR CDR3 relied on the HTBI primer set. TCRdb processed the multiplex PCR reads anew with MiXCR; each CDR3 protein has one entry. The profile shows 600,000 to 800,000 distinct CDR3 sequences, approximately 40% of them singletons. Together with thyroid ultrasound, orbital computed tomography, serum thyroxine and TRAb, clinical symptoms were used for diagnoses. The PBMCs had their origin in 10 ml of fresh peripheral blood. The CDR3 is 14 amino acids. Germline CDR1 is MGHDK and CDR2 is SYGVNS. The junction had 6 bases not matched to a gene; V was cut back by 8 bases and J by 5 bases. Points on this clonotype: No antigen is known for it.

This clonotype was obtained from a middle-aged woman with Graves' hyperthyroidism. The material sequenced was blood. The chain combines TRBV25-1 with TRBJ2-2; TRBD2 aligns across 9 bases. CDR3 in amino acids: CASGVLAGTGELFF. CDR3 sequence (DNA): TGTGCCAGCGGTGTGCTAGCGGGGACCGGGGAGCTGTTTTTT.